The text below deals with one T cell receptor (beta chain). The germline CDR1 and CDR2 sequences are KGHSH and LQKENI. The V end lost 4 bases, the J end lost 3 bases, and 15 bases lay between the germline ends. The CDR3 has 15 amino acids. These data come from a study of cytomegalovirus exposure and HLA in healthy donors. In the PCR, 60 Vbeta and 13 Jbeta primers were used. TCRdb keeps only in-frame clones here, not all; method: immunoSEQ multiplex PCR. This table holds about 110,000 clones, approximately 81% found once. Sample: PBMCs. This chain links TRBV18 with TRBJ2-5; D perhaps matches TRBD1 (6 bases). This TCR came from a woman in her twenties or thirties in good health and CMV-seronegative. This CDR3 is CASSLTKGVKETQYF. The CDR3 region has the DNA TGTGCCAGCTCACTAACTAAGGGGGTAAAAGAGACCCAGTACTTC.